The clone carrying this T cell receptor (beta chain) was recorded a few times. Its cognate antigen is unknown. One entry per CDR3 protein results from TCRdb running MiXCR on the RT-PCR reads. The sample includes around 540,000 distinct CDR3 sequences, approximately 10% seen only once; the top ten take more than 8.5%. There are 15 residues in the CDR3. V was cut by 2 bases and J by 4 bases, with 15 bases left in between. CDR1 is SGDLS, CDR2 YYNGEE, per germline. This specimen comes from a study of response to subunit inactivated influenza vaccine. General study points: Each seasonal influenza vaccination recruits few new T cells, the authors suggested.

This TCR was sampled from a man aged 50 to 60 who received an inactivated influenza vaccine. Sample: PBMCs from blood, taken on the day of vaccination. The chain combines TRBV9 with TRBJ2-5; possibly TRBD2 for D (6 bases). The CDR3 DNA reads as TGTGCCAGCAGCGTCGGCGGGGCCAGGAGAGAGACCCAGTACTTC. Translated: CASSVGGARRETQYF. Full variable domain (missing parts from reference TRBV9 and TRBJ2-5): DSGVTQTPKHLITATGQRVTLRCSPRSGDLSVYWYQQSLDQGLQFLIQYYNGEERAKGNILERFSAQQFPDLHSELNLSSLELGDSALYFCASSVGGARRETQYFGPGTRLLVL.